The 21 T cell receptor beta chains below were found in one sample sequenced in a study of T-cell memory formation after mild COVID-19 (TCRdb year 2021). Preparation of the library involved 5' RACE. Sequencing relied on an Illumina NovaSeq 6000. Using fastp at Q25 and MiXCR, TCRdb reprocessed the public reads and kept productive beta chains. Rows merge per CDR3 protein into single entries with the most common DNA and genes. For this sample the table gives 240,000 or so distinct CDR3 sequences, of which roughly a tenth were detected only once. 22% of the sample is in the top ten clones. Input material: PBMCs or a T cell subset sorted from them (not recorded which). All receptors come from a man aged 18 to 29 who had mild COVID-19 (a few samples of this study predate the infection). The sample titles of this study are shuffled in the database, so cell type and time point are left out; the donor was told from shared clones.

The chain is built from TRBV12-3 or TRBV12-4 and TRBJ1-1; 7 bases align to TRBD1. The CDR3 has 16 amino acids. The J segment lost 1 base and the V segment lost 4 bases, leaving 9 bases of the junction unmatched. CDR3 loop: CASSSRDRHTNTEAFF. For the CDR3, the DNA is TGTGCCAGCAGTTCTCGGGACAGACATACGAACACTGAAGCTTTCTTT.

V and J are TRBV11-1 and TRBJ2-5, with D unclear. V gave up 5 bases and J gave up 2 bases, with 18 bases separating them. Germline V lookup: CDR1 SGHAT, CDR2 FQDESV (reference sequence). CDR3 size: 16 residues. The CDR3 DNA reads as TGTGCCAGCAGCGACCTTGGACCGGTTGGGCAAGAGACCCAGTACTTC. It translates to CASSDLGPVGQETQYF.

This chain uses TRBV9 with TRBJ2-6; possible D gene TRBD2, 5 bases. V lost 0 bases and J 4 bases, leaving 17 bases between the germline ends. The CDR3 length is 18 residues. CDR1 and CDR2 (germline): SGDLS, YYNGEE. CDR3 loop: CASSVGRGHRSGANVLTF. In DNA, the CDR3 is TGTGCCAGCAGCGTAGGGCGCGGGCACCGCTCGGGGGCCAACGTCCTGACTTTC.

This clonotype showed up just a few times. The gene calls are TRBV6-5 and TRBJ2-1; D may correspond to TRBD1 or TRBD2 (6 bases each). Trimming shortened V by 10 bases and J by 5 bases, and 15 bases separated the two germline ends. The germline CDR1 and CDR2 sequences are MNHEY and SVGAGI. CDR3 size: 13 residues. The CDR3 here is CATGAGLHNEQFF. The CDR3 DNA follows: TGTGCCACGGGGGCAGGGCTCCACAATGAGCAGTTCTTC.

The rearrangement links TRBV4-1 to TRBJ2-5; 10 positions agree with TRBD2. V dropped 0 bases and J dropped 4; count of bases not matched to a gene: 14. Germline lookup yields CDR1 MGHRA and CDR2 YSYEKL. The CDR3 sequence is 19 residues long. The CDR3 region is CASSQDRASGGGGAETQYF. CDR3 nucleotides: TGCGCCAGCAGCCAAGATAGGGCTAGCGGGGGCGGTGGAGCAGAGACCCAGTACTTC.

This clonotype was recorded a few times. The chain is built from TRBV7-2 and TRBJ2-7; 9 bases fit TRBD1. V lost 1 base, J lost 2 bases, and 6 bases stayed unmatched. CDR3 size: 16 residues. Germline CDR1 reads SGHTA; CDR2 reads FQGNSA. DNA for the CDR3: TGTGCCAGCAGCTTAGGAAAAGGACAGGGGACCTACGAGCAGTACTTC. This sequence encodes CASSLGKGQGTYEQYF.

The sample holds a few counts of this clonotype. The CDR3 DNA reads TGTGCCAGCCAGCGGCGACTCACAGATACGCAGTATTTT. As protein: CASQRRLTDTQYF. The rearrangement joins TRBV7-8 to TRBJ2-3; possibly TRBD2 for D (5 bases). Germline V lookup: CDR1 SGHVS, CDR2 FQNEAQ. V lost 8 bases and J lost 2, with 11 bases in between. The CDR3 is 13 residues long.

This sequence joins TRBV10-3 and TRBJ2-6, with 10 bases fitting TRBD1. The CDR3 is made up of 17 amino acids. CDR1 and CDR2 from the germline V gene are ENHRY and SYGVKD. V trimming: 10 bases; J trimming: 0 bases; junction bases outside the gene matches: 9. CDR3 protein: CATAAGQGTSGANVLTF. The CDR3 nucleotides read TGTGCCACCGCTGCGGGACAGGGGACCTCTGGGGCCAACGTCCTGACTTTC.

This clonotype was detected a few times. The chain recombines TRBV5-1 with TRBJ1-1; TRBD1 matches at 8 bases. The V segment lost 4 bases and the J segment 4 bases; nucleotides outside the gene matches: 6. Germline assignment: CDR1 SGHRS and CDR2 YFSETQ. The CDR3 has 14 amino acids. The CDR3 is CASSEQGGSTEAFF. CDR3 in DNA: TGCGCCAGCAGCGAACAGGGGGGCTCCACTGAAGCTTTCTTT.

The V gene is TRBV5-4, the J gene TRBJ1-1; perhaps TRBD1 as D (6 bases). This CDR3 comprises 12 residues. Trimming removed 5 bases from V and 5 bases from J, with 10 bases in between. The germline V gene has CDR1 SGHNT and CDR2 YYREEE (reference sequence). The DNA of the CDR3 is TGTGCCAGCAGATCCGGACAGACTGAAGCTTTCTTT. This encodes CASRSGQTEAFF.

The sample holds a few counts of this clonotype. The chain carries TRBV20-1 and TRBJ2-3; D not certain. V lost 0 bases and J lost 11, with 18 bases in between. The CDR3 is 14 amino acids. Germline CDR1 DFQATT, CDR2 SNEGSKA (reference sequence). In DNA, the CDR3 is TGCAGTGCTAGAGATCCGAAGGGATCCACAAGGCAGTATTTT. It encodes CSARDPKGSTRQYF.

The chain uses TRBV2 and TRBJ1-2; D gene uncertain. This CDR3 has 13 residues. Deletions cut 3 bases from V and 4 bases from J, with 9 bases between. Germline V gene sequence: CDR1 SNHLY, CDR2 FYNNEI. CDR3 sequence: CASSDGDSYGYTF. The CDR3 DNA follows: TGTGCCAGCAGTGATGGTGACTCCTATGGCTACACCTTC. Supplemented by reference TRBV2 and TRBJ1-2, the full variable domain reads EPEVTQTPSHQVTQMGQEVILRCVPISNHLYFYWYRQILGQKVEFLVSFYNNEISEKSEIFDDQFSVERPDGSNFTLKIRSTKLEDSAMYFCASSDGDSYGYTFGSGTRLTVV.

This clonotype was recorded at least ten times. The rearrangement joins TRBV20-1 to TRBJ1-5, with D hard to call. CDR1 DFQATT and CDR2 SNEGSKA come from the germline V gene (reference sequence). CDR3 length: 14 residues. V lost 3 bases to trimming and J lost 3 bases, with 12 bases between them. CDR3 DNA: TGCAGTGCTAGGCCGGGGAGCCTCAATCAGCCCCAGCATTTT. Its translation is CSARPGSLNQPQHF.

The CDR3 region is CAPRSVGKDTQYF. The CDR3 DNA reads as TGTGCCCCCCGATCGGTCGGGAAAGATACGCAGTATTTT. The rearrangement uses TRBV7-9 and TRBJ2-3; D may be TRBD2 (5 bases). V was shortened by 11 bases and J by 5 bases, with 17 bases between the two germline ends. The CDR3 has 13 amino acids. CDR1 and CDR2 from the germline V gene are SEHNR and FQNEAQ (reference sequence).

This clonotype was seen a few times. The chain has TRBV6-2 or TRBV6-3 and TRBJ1-3, with 7 bases that match TRBD1. The CDR3 consists of 14 residues. The V and J ends lost 6 bases and 4 bases, in that order; junction bases with no gene match: 6. Germline V gene sequence: CDR1 MNHEY, CDR2 SVGEGT. The CDR3 coding sequence is TGTGCCAGCAGAGACGGGACAGCCGGAAACACCATATATTTT. Amino acids: CASRDGTAGNTIYF.

This clonotype was observed at least ten times. The gene calls are TRBV5-1 and TRBJ2-2; 8 nucleotides align to TRBD1. This CDR3 spans 15 amino acids. Germline CDR1 reads SGHRS; CDR2 reads YFSETQ. Unmatched junction bases numbered 6, after V lost 2 bases and J lost 6 bases. DNA for the CDR3: TGCGCCAGCAGCTTCGGTCAGGGGGCGGCCGGGGAGCTGTTTTTT. This gives the protein CASSFGQGAAGELFF.

This chain joins TRBV13 and TRBJ1-1; 10 positions agree with TRBD1. V was clipped by 1 base and J by 3 bases; unmatched bases: 8. Germline values: CDR1 PRHDT, CDR2 FYEKMQ (reference sequence). The CDR3 spans 17 residues. CDR3 DNA sequence: TGTGCCAGCAGCTTAGATTTGGGACAGGGGATACACACTGAAGCTTTCTTT. The encoded protein is CASSLDLGQGIHTEAFF. Full variable domain (remainder filled in from reference TRBV13 and TRBJ1-1): AAGVIQSPRHLIKEKRETATLKCYPIPRHDTVYWYQQGPGQDPQFLISFYEKMQSDKGSIPDRFSAQQFSDYHSELNMSSLELGDSALYFCASSLDLGQGIHTEAFFGQGTRLTVV.

The rearrangement uses TRBV12-3 or TRBV12-4 and TRBJ2-3; no firm D call. Trimming stripped 4 bases from V and 1 base from J, with 9 bases between. The CDR3 runs 14 residues. The DNA of the CDR3 is TGTGCCAGCAGTTCCCCGATGGGCACAGATACGCAGTATTTT. Translating gives CASSSPMGTDTQYF.

The table lists this clonotype with a few counts. The gene calls are TRBV5-1 and TRBJ1-1; D not certain. CDR3 size: 14 residues. V was clipped by 4 bases and J by 0 bases, with 10 bases between them. The germline gives CDR1 SGHRS, CDR2 YFSETQ. The CDR3 DNA sequence: TGCGCCAGCAGCCCTCCGGGGTTGAACACTGAAGCTTTCTTT. This gives the protein CASSPPGLNTEAFF.

The rearrangement links TRBV5-6 to TRBJ2-3, with D hard to call. Germline lookup yields CDR1 SGHDT and CDR2 YYEEEE. The CDR3 totals 15 residues. The V end lost 4 bases, the J end lost 2 bases, and 14 bases lay between the germline ends. CDR3 nucleotide sequence: TGTGCCAGCAGCCCAGGATATGGTAACACAGATACGCAGTATTTT. This codes for CASSPGYGNTDTQYF.

In its sample, this clonotype was seen a few times. The V gene is TRBV5-1, the J gene TRBJ2-1; 8 nucleotides align to TRBD2. Germline CDR1 reads SGHRS; CDR2 reads YFSETQ. V lost 0 bases and J lost 0; bases outside the gene matches: 5. The CDR3 is 17 residues long. This CDR3 is CASSLGLAKSSYNEQFF. The CDR3 bases are TGCGCCAGCAGCTTGGGACTAGCGAAGAGCTCCTACAATGAGCAGTTCTTC.